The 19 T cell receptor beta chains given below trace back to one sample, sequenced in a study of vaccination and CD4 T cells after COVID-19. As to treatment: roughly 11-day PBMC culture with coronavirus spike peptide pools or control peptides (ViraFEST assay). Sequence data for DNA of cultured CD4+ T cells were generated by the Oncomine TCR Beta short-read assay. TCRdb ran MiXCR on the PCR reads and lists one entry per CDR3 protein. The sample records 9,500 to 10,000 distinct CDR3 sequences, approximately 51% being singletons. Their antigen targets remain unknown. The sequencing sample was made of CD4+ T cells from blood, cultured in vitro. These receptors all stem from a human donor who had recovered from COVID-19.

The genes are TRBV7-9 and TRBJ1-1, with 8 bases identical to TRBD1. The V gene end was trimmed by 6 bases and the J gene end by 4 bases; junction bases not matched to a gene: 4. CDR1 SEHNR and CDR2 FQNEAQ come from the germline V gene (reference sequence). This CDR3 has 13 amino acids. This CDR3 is CASSLGQGTEAFF. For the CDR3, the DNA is TGTGCCAGCAGTCTAGGACAGGGCACTGAAGCTTTCTTT.

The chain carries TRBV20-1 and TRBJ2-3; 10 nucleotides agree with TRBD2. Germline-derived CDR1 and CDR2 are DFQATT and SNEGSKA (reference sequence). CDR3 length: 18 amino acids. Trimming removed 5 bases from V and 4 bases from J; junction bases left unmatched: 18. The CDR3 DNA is TGCAGTGCTGCTCAGGAGCGGGGGGGCGGAATCGCCCCAGATACGCAGTATTTT. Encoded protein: CSAAQERGGGIAPDTQYF.

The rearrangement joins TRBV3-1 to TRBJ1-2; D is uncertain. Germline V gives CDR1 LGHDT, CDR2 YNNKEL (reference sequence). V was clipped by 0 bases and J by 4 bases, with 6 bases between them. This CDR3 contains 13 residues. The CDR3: CASSQDRGYGYTF. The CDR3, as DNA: TGTGCCAGCAGCCAAGATCGGGGCTATGGCTACACCTTC.

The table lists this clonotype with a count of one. CDR3 loop: CASSLLQGRNSPLHF. The CDR3 region has the DNA TGCGCCAGCAGCTTACTACAGGGAAGGAATTCACCCCTCCACTTT. The chain recombines TRBV5-1 with TRBJ1-6; tentative D call: TRBD1 (6 bases). Germline values: CDR1 SGHRS, CDR2 YFSETQ. Between the trimmed V and J ends, which lost 2 bases and 7 bases, there was a span of 13 bases. This CDR3 contains 15 residues.

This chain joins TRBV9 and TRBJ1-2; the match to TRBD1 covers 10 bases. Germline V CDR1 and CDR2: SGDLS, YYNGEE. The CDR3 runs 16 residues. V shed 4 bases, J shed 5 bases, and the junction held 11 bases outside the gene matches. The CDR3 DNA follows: TGTGCCAGCAGCCCCTACCAAGACAGGGGGCTATATGGCTACACCTTC. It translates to CASSPYQDRGLYGYTF.

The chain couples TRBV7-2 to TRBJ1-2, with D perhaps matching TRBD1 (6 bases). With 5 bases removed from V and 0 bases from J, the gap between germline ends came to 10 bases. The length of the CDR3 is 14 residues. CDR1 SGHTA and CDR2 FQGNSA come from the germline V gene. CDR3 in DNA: TGTGCCAGCAGCCTGGACAGTCCTAACTATGGCTACACCTTC. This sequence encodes CASSLDSPNYGYTF.

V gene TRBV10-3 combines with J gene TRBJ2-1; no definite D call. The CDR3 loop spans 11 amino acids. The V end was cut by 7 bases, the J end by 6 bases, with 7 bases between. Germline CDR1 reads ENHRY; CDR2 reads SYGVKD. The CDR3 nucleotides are TGTGCCATCAAAAGGTCCAATGAGCAGTTCTTC. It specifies CAIKRSNEQFF.

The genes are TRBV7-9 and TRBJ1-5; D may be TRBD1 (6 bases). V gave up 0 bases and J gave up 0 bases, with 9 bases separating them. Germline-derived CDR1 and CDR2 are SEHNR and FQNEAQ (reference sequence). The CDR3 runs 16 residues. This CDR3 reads CASSLADRTSNQPQHF. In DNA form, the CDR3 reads TGTGCCAGCAGCTTAGCGGACAGAACTAGCAATCAGCCCCAGCATTTT.

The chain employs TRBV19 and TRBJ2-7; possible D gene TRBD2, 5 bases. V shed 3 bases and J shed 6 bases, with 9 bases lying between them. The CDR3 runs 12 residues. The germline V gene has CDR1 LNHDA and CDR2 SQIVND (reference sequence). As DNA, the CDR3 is TGTGCCAGTAGTATTAGAGGGTCCGAGCAGTACTTC. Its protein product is CASSIRGSEQYF.

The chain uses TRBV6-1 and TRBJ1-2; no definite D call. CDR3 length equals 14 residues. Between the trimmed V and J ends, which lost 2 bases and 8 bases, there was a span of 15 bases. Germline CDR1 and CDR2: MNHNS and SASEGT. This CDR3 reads CASSELVGDGGYTF. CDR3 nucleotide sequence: TGTGCCAGCAGTGAACTTGTGGGCGATGGGGGCTACACCTTC.

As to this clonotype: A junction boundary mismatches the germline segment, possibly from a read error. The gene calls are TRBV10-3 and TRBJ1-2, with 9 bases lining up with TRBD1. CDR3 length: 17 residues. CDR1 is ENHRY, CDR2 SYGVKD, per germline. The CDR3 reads CASSYTAFDRGNYGYTF. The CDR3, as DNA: TGTGCCAGCAGTTACACAGCCTTTGACAGGGGGAACTATGGCTACACCTTC.

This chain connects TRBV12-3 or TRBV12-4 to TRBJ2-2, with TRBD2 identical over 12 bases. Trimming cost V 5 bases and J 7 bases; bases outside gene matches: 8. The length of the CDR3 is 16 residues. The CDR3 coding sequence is TGTGCCAGCAGTACCGGACTAGCGGGGATGGTCGGGGAGCTGTTTTTT. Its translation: CASSTGLAGMVGELFF.

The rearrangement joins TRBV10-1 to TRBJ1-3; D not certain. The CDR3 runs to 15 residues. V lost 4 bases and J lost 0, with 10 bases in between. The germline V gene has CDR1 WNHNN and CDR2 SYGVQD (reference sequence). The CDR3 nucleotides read TGCGCCAGCAGTGCGGACGGGATCTCTGGAAACACCATATATTTT. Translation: CASSADGISGNTIYF.

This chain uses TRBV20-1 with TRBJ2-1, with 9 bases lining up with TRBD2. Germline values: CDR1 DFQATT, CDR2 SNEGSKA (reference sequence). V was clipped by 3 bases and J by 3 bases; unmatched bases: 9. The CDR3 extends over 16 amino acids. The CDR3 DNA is TGCAGTGCTAGGTTGCCGGCGGGGGGGATCTACAATGAGCAGTTCTTC. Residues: CSARLPAGGIYNEQFF.

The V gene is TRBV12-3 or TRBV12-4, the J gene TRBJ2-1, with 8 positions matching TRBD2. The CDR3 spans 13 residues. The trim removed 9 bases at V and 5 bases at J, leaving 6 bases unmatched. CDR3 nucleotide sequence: TGTGCCAGTCAAGGGACTAGAAACAATGAGCAGTTCTTC. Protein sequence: CASQGTRNNEQFF.

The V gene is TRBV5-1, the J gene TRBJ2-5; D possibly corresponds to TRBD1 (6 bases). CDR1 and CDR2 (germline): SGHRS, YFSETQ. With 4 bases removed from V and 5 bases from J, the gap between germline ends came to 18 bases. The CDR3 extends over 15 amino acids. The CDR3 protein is CASSPGTQRRETQYF. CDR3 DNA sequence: TGCGCCAGCAGCCCGGGGACACAGAGACGCGAGACCCAGTACTTC.

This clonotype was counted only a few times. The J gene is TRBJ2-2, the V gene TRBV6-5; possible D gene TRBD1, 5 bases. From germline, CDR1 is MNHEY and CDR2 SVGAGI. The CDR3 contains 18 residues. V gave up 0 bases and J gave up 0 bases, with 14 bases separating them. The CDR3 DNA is TGTGCCAGCAGTTACTCCCCTAAGGGGTTATCGAACACCGGGGAGCTGTTTTTT. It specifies CASSYSPKGLSNTGELFF.

In DNA, the CDR3 is TGTGCCAGCCATCTCGGAGGGGCAGGGGCCCAAGAGACCCAGTACTTC. Protein: CASHLGGAGAQETQYF. The chain recombines TRBV19 with TRBJ2-5; TRBD1 or TRBD2 may be the D gene (6 bases each). The CDR3 length is 16 residues. V dropped 9 bases and J dropped 1 base, with 21 bases sitting between them. Germline-derived CDR1 and CDR2 are LNHDA and SQIVND (reference sequence). Drawing the rest from reference TRBV19 and TRBJ2-5, the complete variable domain is DGGITQSPKYLFRKEGQNVTLSCEQNLNHDAMYWYRQDPGQGLRLIYYSQIVNDFQKGDIAEGYSVSREKKESFPLTVTSAQKNPTAFYLCASHLGGAGAQETQYFGPGTRLLVL.

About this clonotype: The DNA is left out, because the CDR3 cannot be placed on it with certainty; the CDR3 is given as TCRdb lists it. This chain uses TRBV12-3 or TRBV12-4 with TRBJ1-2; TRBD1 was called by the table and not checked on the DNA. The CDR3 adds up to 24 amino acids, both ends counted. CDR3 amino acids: CASSSQTSVYFCAIGGDSNYGYTF.